This TCR beta chain is from a study of T cell responses to AZD1222 COVID-19 vaccine. The study's findings and limits: Spike-specific TCR breadth and depth both grew after two AZD1222 doses. Researchers report vaccine-associated CD4 TCRs spanning spike, with dominance at 160-218 and 743-854. Donor demographics were predominantly white British with a female majority; clonal diversity may be underestimated.

Of note for this clone: The target antigen is unknown.

V was cut by 0 bases and J by 0 bases, with 2 bases left in between. Germline assignment: CDR1 LNHDA and CDR2 SQIVND (reference sequence). The CDR3 is 13 residues long. The assay was immunoSEQ multiplex PCR, and TCRdb's table has in-frame clones only and misses some. Of under 150,000 clones listed, roughly 91% are singletons. The V call is TRBV19, the J call TRBJ1-2; the D is unclear. This receptor was taken from an adult in good health. This specimen was peripheral blood, taken on day 0 of AZD1222 vaccination. Here the CDR3 reads CASSIEANYGYTF. CDR3 nucleotides: TGTGCCAGTAGTATAGAGGCTAACTATGGCTACACCTTC.